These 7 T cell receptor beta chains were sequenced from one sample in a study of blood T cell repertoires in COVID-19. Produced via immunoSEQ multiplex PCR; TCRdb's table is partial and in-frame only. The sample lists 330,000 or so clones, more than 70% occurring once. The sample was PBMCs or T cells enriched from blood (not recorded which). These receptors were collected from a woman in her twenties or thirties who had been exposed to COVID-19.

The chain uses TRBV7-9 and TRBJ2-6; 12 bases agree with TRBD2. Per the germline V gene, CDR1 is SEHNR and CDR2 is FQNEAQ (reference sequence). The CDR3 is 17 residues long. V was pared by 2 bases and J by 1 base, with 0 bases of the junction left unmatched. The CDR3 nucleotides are TGTGCCAGCAGCTTACTAGCGGGAGGGTCTGGGGCCAACGTCCTGACTTTC. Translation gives CASSLLAGGSGANVLTF.

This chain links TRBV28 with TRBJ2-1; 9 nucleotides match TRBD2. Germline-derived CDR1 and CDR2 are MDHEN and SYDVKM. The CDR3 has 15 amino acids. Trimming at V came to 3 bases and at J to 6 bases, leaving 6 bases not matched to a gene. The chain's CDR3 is CASSFGLAGANEQFF. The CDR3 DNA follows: TGTGCCAGCAGTTTCGGATTAGCGGGAGCCAATGAGCAGTTCTTC.

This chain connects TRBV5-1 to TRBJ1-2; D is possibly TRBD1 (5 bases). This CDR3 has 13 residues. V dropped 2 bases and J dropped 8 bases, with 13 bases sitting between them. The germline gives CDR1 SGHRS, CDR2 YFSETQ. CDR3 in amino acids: CASSLPREEGYTF. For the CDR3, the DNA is TGCGCCAGCAGCTTACCCAGGGAGGAAGGCTACACCTTC.

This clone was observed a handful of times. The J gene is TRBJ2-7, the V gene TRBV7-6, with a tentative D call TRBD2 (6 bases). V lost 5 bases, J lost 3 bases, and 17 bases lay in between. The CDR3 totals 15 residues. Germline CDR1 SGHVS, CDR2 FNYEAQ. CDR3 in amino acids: CASSGGTEALYEQYF. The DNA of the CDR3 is TGTGCCAGCAGCGGAGGGACGGAGGCCCTCTACGAGCAGTACTTC.

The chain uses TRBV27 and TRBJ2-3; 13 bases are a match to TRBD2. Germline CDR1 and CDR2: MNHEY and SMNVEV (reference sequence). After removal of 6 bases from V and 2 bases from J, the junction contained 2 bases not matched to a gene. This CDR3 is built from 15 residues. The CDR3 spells CASRGLAGLTDTQYF. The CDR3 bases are TGTGCCAGCAGGGGACTAGCGGGACTCACAGATACGCAGTATTTT.

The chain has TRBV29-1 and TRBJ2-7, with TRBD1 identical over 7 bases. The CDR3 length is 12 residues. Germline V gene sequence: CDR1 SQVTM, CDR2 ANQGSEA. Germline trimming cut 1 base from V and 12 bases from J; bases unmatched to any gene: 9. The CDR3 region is CSVEGGNRGRYF. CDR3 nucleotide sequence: TGCAGCGTTGAAGGGGGCAACAGGGGAAGGTACTTC.

The CDR3 spells CASSARHGQGAGRTEAFF. The CDR3 coding sequence is TGTGCCAGCAGCGCGCGACATGGACAGGGAGCAGGTCGGACTGAAGCTTTCTTT. The chain has TRBV7-8 and TRBJ1-1; 8 positions agree with TRBD1. Germline V gene data show CDR1 as SGHVS and CDR2 as FQNEAQ. There are 18 residues in the CDR3. J gave up 5 bases and V 5 bases, and 19 bases lay outside the gene matches. Full variable domain (outside the CDR3, taken from reference TRBV7-8 and TRBJ1-1): GAGVSQSPRYKVAKRGQDVALRCDPISGHVSLFWYQQALGQGPEFLTYFQNEAQLDKSGLPSDRFFAERPEGSVSTLKIQRTQQEDSAVYLCASSARHGQGAGRTEAFFGQGTRLTVV.